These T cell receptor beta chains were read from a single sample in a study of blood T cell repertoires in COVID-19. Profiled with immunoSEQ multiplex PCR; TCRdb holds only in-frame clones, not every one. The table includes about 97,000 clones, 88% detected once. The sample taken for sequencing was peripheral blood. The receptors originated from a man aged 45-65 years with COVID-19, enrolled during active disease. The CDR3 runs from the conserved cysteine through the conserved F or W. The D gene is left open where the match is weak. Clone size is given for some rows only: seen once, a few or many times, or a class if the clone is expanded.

TGTGCCAGCAGCTCCGGACAGGGGGCGGGGGAGCAGTACTTC	CASSSGQGAGEQYF	NA	TRBV5-4	TRBJ2-7	TRBD1	14
TGCAGTGGTAAGACAGGGACGAACACTGAAGCTTTCTTT	CSGKTGTNTEAFF	NA	TRBV29-1	TRBJ1-1	TRBD1	13
TGTGCCAGCAGGGCGACACTGTGGGACACTGAAGCTTTCTTT	CASRATLWDTEAFF	NA	TRBV6-5	TRBJ1-1	NA	14
TGTGCCAGCAGTCCCTCACCCAGCGGGGGGATAAATGAGCAGTTCTTC	CASSPSPSGGINEQFF	NA	TRBV28	TRBJ2-1	TRBD2	16
TGTGCCAGCGGAGCTAGCGGGGGGTACACCGGGGAGCTGTTTTTT	CASGASGGYTGELFF	NA	TRBV19	TRBJ2-2	TRBD2	15
TGCGCCAGCAGCGGGGGTGCTTCCTACGAGCAGTACTTC	CASSGGASYEQYF	NA	TRBV10-1	TRBJ2-7	NA	13
TGTGCCAGCAGCCCTCTAGTCCTTCCCCACGAGCAGTACTTC	CASSPLVLPHEQYF	NA	TRBV11-2	TRBJ2-7	NA	14
TGCGCCAGCAGCCGAGGGACAGGGGCAACTAATGAAAAACTGTTTTTT	CASSRGTGATNEKLFF	once	TRBV4-1	TRBJ1-4	TRBD1	16
TGCGCCAGCAGCCTTGTACAGGGAAGCGCCTATAATTCACCCCTCCACTTT	CASSLVQGSAYNSPLHF	NA	TRBV4-3	TRBJ1-6	NA	17
TGTGCCAGCATCCATCCGGGGGGTCTTAACTATGGCTACACCTTC	CASIHPGGLNYGYTF	many	TRBV2	TRBJ1-2	NA	15
TGTGCCAGCAGCCCCTCTCCGGGACAGGGGACTGGAAACACCATATATTTT	CASSPSPGQGTGNTIYF	NA	TRBV7-9	TRBJ1-3	TRBD1	17
TGTGCCAGCAGCGCGGGGGGCGGGACCGATACGCAGTATTTT	CASSAGGGTDTQYF	NA	TRBV6-5	TRBJ2-3	TRBD2	14
TGTGCCAGCAGCTTGGACCTGGTCGGGGGTTACTCCTACGAGCAGTACTTC	CASSLDLVGGYSYEQYF	NA	TRBV3-1/TRBV3-2	TRBJ2-7	NA	17
TGTGCCAGCAGCGCAGGGTACGATCAGCCCCAGCATTTT	CASSAGYDQPQHF	NA	TRBV7-9	TRBJ1-5	NA	13
TGTGCCAGCACCCCCCACGATGAGTATTCACCCCTCCACTTT	CASTPHDEYSPLHF	NA	TRBV28	TRBJ1-6	NA	14
TGTGCCAGCAGCTCACAGGGAGGGACTGAAGCTTTCTTT	CASSSQGGTEAFF	NA	TRBV7-9	TRBJ1-1	NA	13
TGCGCCAGCAGCGACAAGAACACTGAAGCTTTCTTT	CASSDKNTEAFF	NA	TRBV5-1	TRBJ1-1	NA	12
TGTGCCAGCAGTCCAATAACGACAGGGGGTGGGCTTACGCAGTATTTT	CASSPITTGGGLTQYF	NA	TRBV27	TRBJ2-3	TRBD1	16
TGTGCCAGCAGCCGGCCGGGTGCCAAAAACATTCAGTACTTC	CASSRPGAKNIQYF	NA	TRBV7-9	TRBJ2-4	NA	14
TGCGCCAGCAGCTTGGCCAGGGAGGATCGGAATGGCTACACCTTC	CASSLAREDRNGYTF	NA	TRBV5-1	TRBJ1-2	NA	15
TGTGCCAGCAGTGAATGGGGACTACAGAACACCGGGGAGCTGTTTTTT	CASSEWGLQNTGELFF	few	TRBV6-1	TRBJ2-2	TRBD2	16
TGCGCCAGCAGTGAACAGGGTACCTTGGCTGAAGCTTTCTTT	CASSEQGTLAEAFF	NA	TRBV10-2	TRBJ1-1	NA	14
TGTGCCAGCAGCTTAGCGGTGGCAGACTATGGCTACACCTTC	CASSLAVADYGYTF	NA	TRBV7-8	TRBJ1-2	NA	14
TGTGCCACCAGCAGAGAGGGAGGGTACAATGAGCAGTTCTTC	CATSREGGYNEQFF	NA	TRBV15	TRBJ2-1	TRBD2	14
TGTGCCTGGAAATATAGCGGGACTTCCTACGAGCAGTACTTC	CAWKYSGTSYEQYF	NA	TRBV30	TRBJ2-7	TRBD2	14
TGTGCCAGCAGCCCTCGCCGGGACAGCGCTAATGAAAAACTGTTTTTT	CASSPRRDSANEKLFF	once	TRBV7-9	TRBJ1-4	TRBD1	16
TGCGCCAGCAGCTTGGTGTCCGCAGGGGACTCCTATAATTCACCCCTCCACTTT	CASSLVSAGDSYNSPLHF	NA	TRBV5-1	TRBJ1-6	NA	18
TGTGCCAGCAGCGCCGGACAGGGGAACTACGAGCAGTACTTC	CASSAGQGNYEQYF	NA	TRBV5-5	TRBJ2-7	TRBD1	14
TGTGCCAGCAGTCGGGACAGGGGCCAGTTTGGCTACACCTTC	CASSRDRGQFGYTF	NA	TRBV6-5	TRBJ1-2	TRBD1	14
TGTGCCCGAGGGACTGACGATGAAAAACTGTTTTTT	CARGTDDEKLFF	once	TRBV30	TRBJ1-4	NA	12
TGTGCCAGCTCACCACTAGGCCAGGGTGTCGGCTACACCTTC	CASSPLGQGVGYTF	NA	TRBV18	TRBJ1-2	NA	14
TGTGCCAGCAGGGACAGGGGTAGTGCAGGGCCCCAGCATTTT	CASRDRGSAGPQHF	NA	TRBV2	TRBJ1-5	TRBD1	14
TGCAGTGCTAGTTCAGGGCACGAGCAGTACTTC	CSASSGHEQYF	NA	TRBV20-1	TRBJ2-7	NA	11
TGTGCCAGCAGCATGGGAACGGGGACAGGGGTCGATGAAAAACTGTTTTTT	CASSMGTGTGVDEKLFF	NA	TRBV5-6	TRBJ1-4	TRBD1	17
TGTGCCAGCAGCTTCCCGGGGGGACCCTACGAGCAGTACTTC	CASSFPGGPYEQYF	few	TRBV7-9	TRBJ2-7	TRBD2	14
TGCGCCAGCAGCCAAGATTGGAGGGTCGACGAGCAGTTCTTC	CASSQDWRVDEQFF	NA	TRBV4-1	TRBJ2-1	NA	14
TGTGCCAGCAGTATTCAGGGGGGCTCCTACGAGCAGTACTTC	CASSIQGGSYEQYF	once	TRBV7-2	TRBJ2-7	NA	14
TGTGCCAGCAGCTGGTACAGGGGACCCTACGAGCAGTACTTC	CASSWYRGPYEQYF	NA	TRBV7-2	TRBJ2-7	TRBD1	14
TGTGCCATCAGTTGGACAGGCGGCACAGATACGCAGTATTTT	CAISWTGGTDTQYF	NA	TRBV10-3	TRBJ2-3	TRBD1	14
TGTGCCAGCAGTGGGGCCGAAGCTTTCTTT	CASSGAEAFF	NA	TRBV12-3/TRBV12-4	TRBJ1-1	NA	10
TGCAGTGCTAGTAATCAATATTCACCCCTCCACTTT	CSASNQYSPLHF	NA	TRBV20-1	TRBJ1-6	NA	12
TGCGCCAGCAGCTCTAGACTAGCCCATGAGCAGTTCTTC	CASSSRLAHEQFF	NA	TRBV5-1	TRBJ2-1	TRBD2	13
TGTGCCAGCAGCTTGGACCCAGGGTGGAACACTGAAGCTTTCTTT	CASSLDPGWNTEAFF	NA	TRBV5-4	TRBJ1-1	NA	15
TGTGCCAGCAGTCCGGGACAGTACTACGAGCAGTACTTC	CASSPGQYYEQYF	NA	TRBV27	TRBJ2-7	TRBD1	13